This T cell receptor (beta chain) comes out of a study of OX40 agonist ivuxolimab in advanced cancers. Study summary: People who had prior anti-PD-1, anti-PD-L1 or anti-CTLA-4 therapy could take part, and under 50% had some.

Sequenced by immunoSEQ multiplex PCR; TCRdb stores in-frame clones only, minus some. The table records around 12,000 clones, around 90% of them present only once. Germline loops: CDR1 MNHEY, CDR2 SMNVEV (reference sequence). The CDR3 is made up of 14 amino acids. Trimming took 6 bases from V and 7 from J, leaving 18 bases between them. Study findings and constraints: Among the least clonally expanded were partial responders at 0.1-3.0 mg/kg. Determination of antigen specificity was not performed for the expanded peripheral T cells. The CD4+ and CD8+ T cells in the blood had expanded clonally by week 6 at 0.1 to 3.0 mg/kg.

This clone was observed a handful of times. The antigen is undetermined. Material: CD4+ or CD8+ T cells sorted from blood, obtained in a trial of the OX40 agonist ivuxolimab. The chain uses TRBV27 and TRBJ1-2; weak D call: TRBD1 (6 bases). The sequence came from an adult with an advanced solid tumor such as melanoma, head and neck, liver or kidney cancer. CDR3 sequence reads: CASSMGGARSGYTF. CDR3 nucleotides: TGTGCCAGCAGCATGGGGGGGGCGCGGAGTGGCTACACCTTC.